This T cell receptor beta chain was profiled in a study of blood T cell repertoires in COVID-19. Study at large: Samples of COVID-19 (acute and convalescent) were obtained from the United States, Italy and Spain.

Using immunoSEQ multiplex PCR, the repertoire was profiled, and TCRdb retains in-frame clones only, with some absent. Here the sample spans approximately 300,000 clones, 87% being singletons. This sequence was found in a woman between 50 and 59 years old who had recovered from COVID-19. The sequenced material came from peripheral blood.

CDR3 protein: CASSDEGVNYGYTF. DNA of the CDR3: TGTGCCAGCAGTGATGAGGGGGTTAACTATGGCTACACCTTC. The chain carries TRBV2 and TRBJ1-2; D perhaps matches TRBD1 (6 bases). Germline V gives CDR1 SNHLY, CDR2 FYNNEI. The V gene lost 3 bases and the J gene lost 1 base, with 9 bases spanning the gap. This CDR3 contains 14 residues.